This TCR beta chain was profiled in a study of blood T cell repertoires in COVID-19. Profiling relied on immunoSEQ multiplex PCR, and the TCRdb table lists in-frame clones only, not all of them. The top ten clones hold approximately 4% of a sample with about 240,000 clones, around 82% of them seen once. The CDR3 has 16 residues. The germline V gene encodes CDR1 LGHDT and CDR2 YNNKEL (reference sequence). Trimming shortened V by 0 bases and J by 0 bases, and 11 bases separated the two germline ends. Sequencing was carried out using PBMCs or T cells enriched from blood (not recorded which). J is TRBJ1-2 and V is TRBV3-1 (or the pseudogene TRBV3-2), with D possibly being TRBD1 (6 bases). This sequence originates from a woman between 40 and 50 years old who had been exposed to COVID-19. CDR3 residues: CASSQDIRGSNYGYTF. CDR3 nucleotide sequence: TGTGCCAGCAGCCAAGATATTAGGGGGTCTAACTATGGCTACACCTTC.